Below, 15 T cell receptor beta chains from the same sample are listed, as sequenced in a study of cytomegalovirus exposure and HLA in healthy donors. The repertoire was sequenced with immunoSEQ multiplex PCR; TCRdb's copy has only in-frame clones and lacks some. The sample consists of around 250,000 clones, almost 90% of them appearing once. Input material: PBMCs. The receptors were gathered from a woman aged 18-29 years in good health and CMV-seronegative.

The chain recombines TRBV28 with TRBJ2-5, with 10 bases aligning to TRBD2. Germline V gives CDR1 MDHEN, CDR2 SYDVKM. The CDR3 loop spans 16 amino acids. Trimming cost V 8 bases and J 3 bases; bases outside gene matches: 12. CDR3 in DNA: TGTGCCAGCCAATCCCCCCCTAGCGGGGGAGAAGAGACCCAGTACTTC. Protein: CASQSPPSGGEETQYF.

V is TRBV6-1 and J is TRBJ1-4; the D is unclear. The CDR3 sequence is 15 residues long. Trimming cost V 5 bases and J 10 bases, with 20 bases left between them. Germline values: CDR1 MNHNS, CDR2 SASEGT. CDR3 in amino acids: CASSPRSGIYGKLFF. As DNA, the CDR3 is TGTGCCAGCAGTCCGAGATCGGGGATCTACGGAAAACTGTTTTTT.

The chain employs TRBV5-4 and TRBJ1-2; D is possibly TRBD1 (5 bases). V lost 0 bases to trimming and J lost 8 bases, with 17 bases between them. Germline V CDR1 and CDR2: SGHNT, YYREEE (reference sequence). CDR3 size: 15 residues. CDR3 sequence: CASSLEGGGTRGYTF. CDR3 DNA sequence: TGTGCCAGCAGCTTGGAGGGCGGGGGGACTCGAGGCTACACCTTC. The complete variable domain, with remaining parts taken from reference TRBV5-4 and TRBJ1-2, reads ETGVTQSPTHLIKTRGQQVTLRCSSQSGHNTVSWYQQALGQGPQFIFQYYREEENGRGNFPPRFSGLQFPNYSSELNVNALELDDSALYLCASSLEGGGTRGYTFGSGTRLTVV.

The chain carries TRBV4-1 and TRBJ2-7, with 7 bases aligning to TRBD1. There are 13 residues in the CDR3. Germline CDR1 and CDR2: MGHRA and YSYEKL. J lost 5 bases, V lost 3 bases, and 4 bases had no gene match. The chain's CDR3 is CASSHTGENEQYF. The DNA for the CDR3 is TGCGCCAGCAGCCATACAGGGGAAAACGAGCAGTACTTC.

The chain has TRBV30 and TRBJ1-2; D unclear. The V gene's germline CDR1 is GTSNPN and CDR2 SVGIG (reference sequence). V lost 2 bases to trimming and J lost 6 bases, with 16 bases between them. The CDR3 spans 14 residues. CDR3 amino acids: CAWSNQVGYDGYTF. CDR3 coding DNA: TGTGCCTGGAGTAACCAGGTCGGTTACGATGGCTACACCTTC.

The chain couples TRBV7-3 to TRBJ2-3; D may be TRBD2 (6 bases). The CDR3 has 16 residues. The germline CDR1 and CDR2 sequences are SGHTA and FQGTGA. V lost 2 bases and J lost 4, with 16 bases in between. In DNA form, the CDR3 reads TGTGCCAGCAGCTTACTGTCCGGGGGATGGGCAGATACGCAGTATTTT. Residues: CASSLLSGGWADTQYF.

The chain joins TRBV7-8 to TRBJ2-5; TRBD2 might be the D (6 bases). The V end was cut by 8 bases, the J end by 1 base, with 17 bases between. Germline V gene data show CDR1 as SGHVS and CDR2 as FQNEAQ. The CDR3 contains 15 residues. CDR3 sequence: CASDRRGTIQETQYF. In nucleotides, the CDR3 is TGTGCCAGCGACCGGAGGGGAACAATCCAAGAGACCCAGTACTTC. Looking up the rest from reference TRBV7-8 and TRBJ2-5 gives the full variable domain: GAGVSQSPRYKVAKRGQDVALRCDPISGHVSLFWYQQALGQGPEFLTYFQNEAQLDKSGLPSDRFFAERPEGSVSTLKIQRTQQEDSAVYLCASDRRGTIQETQYFGPGTRLLVL.

The chain uses TRBV18 and TRBJ1-1; D is uncertain. CDR1 and CDR2 from the germline V gene are KGHSH and LQKENI. CDR3 length: 12 amino acids. Trimming shortened V by 7 bases and J by 5 bases, and 11 bases separated the two germline ends. The CDR3 spells CASFATLTEAFF. DNA of the CDR3: TGTGCCAGCTTCGCGACTTTAACTGAAGCTTTCTTT.

The chain couples TRBV19 to TRBJ1-3, with no clear D. Trimming left V 2 bases short and J 0 bases short, with 8 bases between. Germline assignment: CDR1 LNHDA and CDR2 SQIVND (reference sequence). The CDR3 has 15 residues. The CDR3 nucleotides read TGTGCCAGTAGTATACGGGAGACCTCTGGAAACACCATATATTTT. Its protein is CASSIRETSGNTIYF.

In the case of this clone: Other nucleotide sequences in the sample specify the same CDR3. This chain joins TRBV18 and TRBJ2-7; D perhaps matches TRBD1 (5 bases). Deletions cut 0 bases from V and 2 bases from J, with 11 bases between. The CDR3 spans 15 residues. Germline V gene sequence: CDR1 KGHSH, CDR2 LQKENI. The CDR3 sequence: CASSPPQGGTYEQYF. The CDR3 nucleotides read TGTGCCAGCTCACCACCGCAGGGCGGAACCTACGAGCAGTACTTC.

The chain is built from TRBV9 and TRBJ2-2; 10 nucleotides line up with TRBD2. The CDR3 totals 15 residues. With V trimmed by 4 bases and J by 5 bases, 5 bases remained unmatched. Germline V lookup: CDR1 SGDLS, CDR2 YYNGEE. CDR3 in amino acids: CASSPSGGVTGELFF. In DNA form, the CDR3 reads TGTGCCAGCAGCCCAAGCGGGGGGGTGACCGGGGAGCTGTTTTTT.

This clone was picked up a small number of times. V gene TRBV28 combines with J gene TRBJ1-6; no reliable D call. Per the germline V gene, CDR1 is MDHEN and CDR2 is SYDVKM. The CDR3 is 13 residues long. V lost 8 bases to trimming and J lost 6 bases, with 11 bases between them. The CDR3 loop is CASARQFNSPLHF. CDR3 sequence (DNA): TGTGCCAGCGCGCGGCAGTTTAATTCACCCCTCCACTTT.

The chain links TRBV10-2 to TRBJ1-1, with 10 bases aligning to TRBD1. The CDR3 loop spans 16 amino acids. J gave up 0 bases and V 3 bases, and 4 bases lay outside the gene matches. Germline CDR1 is WSHSY and CDR2 is SAAADI. CDR3 amino acids: CASSERDRGLNTEAFF. The CDR3 DNA sequence: TGCGCCAGCAGTGAACGGGACAGGGGTCTGAACACTGAAGCTTTCTTT.

The chain is built from TRBV5-4 and TRBJ2-7; TRBD2 aligns across 11 bases. The CDR3 contains 14 residues. The junction had 3 bases not matched to a gene; V was cut back by 5 bases and J by 2 bases. Germline CDR1 is SGHNT and CDR2 is YYREEE (reference sequence). The chain's CDR3 is CASRIAGGPYEQYV. For the CDR3, the DNA is TGTGCCAGCAGAATAGCGGGGGGGCCCTACGAGCAGTACGTC.

The gene calls are TRBV6-5 and TRBJ2-1, with TRBD2 matching 10 bases. CDR1 MNHEY and CDR2 SVGAGI come from the germline V gene. The CDR3 is made up of 15 amino acids. The V gene end was trimmed by 6 bases and the J gene end by 7 bases; junction bases not matched to a gene: 9. The CDR3 reads CASRESGLAENEQFF. CDR3 nucleotide sequence: TGTGCCAGCAGGGAATCCGGACTAGCGGAAAATGAGCAGTTCTTC.